These 17 T cell receptor beta chains share one sample of origin, sequenced in a study of STAT5B mutations in CD4+ large granular lymphocyte leukemia. The data were produced by immunoSEQ multiplex PCR, yet TCRdb's version contains in-frame clones alone and is incomplete. The sample consists of approximately 27,000 clones, around 81% of them appearing once. Specimen: CD4+ T cells from blood buffy coats. The receptor source for this set is a human donor in good health.

As to this clone: A junction end diverges from the germline sequence, so it may reflect a read error. The rearrangement links TRBV19 to TRBJ2-5, with D possibly called TRBD1 or TRBD2 (6 bases each). In germline, CDR1 is LNHDA, CDR2 SQIVND (reference sequence). The CDR3 is 15 amino acids. CDR3 bases: TGTGCCACTAGTAAGGGGGACTCAGGGCAAGAGACCCAGTACTTC. Translation gives CATSKGDSGQETQYF.

V gene TRBV10-1 combines with J gene TRBJ2-3; 8 nucleotides match TRBD2. The CDR3 extends over 17 amino acids. The germline CDR1 and CDR2 sequences are WNHNN and SYGVQD (reference sequence). V was pared by 0 bases and J by 2 bases, with 7 bases of the junction left unmatched. DNA of the CDR3: TGCGCCAGCAGTGAGTCGATAAGCGGGGGCTTCACAGATACGCAGTATTTT. This encodes CASSESISGGFTDTQYF.

This clone is a singleton in its sample. The chain has TRBV5-1 and TRBJ1-4; D remains unclear. CDR3 length equals 17 residues. Germline lookup yields CDR1 SGHRS and CDR2 YFSETQ. The V end lost 4 bases, the J end lost 3 bases, and 19 bases lay between the germline ends. The CDR3 reads CASSKDPTLRSNEKLFF. CDR3 bases: TGCGCCAGCAGCAAGGACCCCACCCTTCGATCTAATGAAAAACTGTTTTTT.

This clone showed up just once. The chain couples TRBV7-9 to TRBJ2-6, with no clear D. Trimming cost V 2 bases and J 9 bases, with 20 bases left between them. Germline-derived CDR1 and CDR2 are SEHNR and FQNEAQ (reference sequence). The CDR3 is 17 residues long. CDR3 sequence reads: CASSLPLVQAGGNVLTF. The CDR3 nucleotides are TGTGCCAGCAGCTTACCCCTCGTGCAAGCTGGTGGCAACGTCCTGACTTTC.

The chain links TRBV2 to TRBJ1-2, with TRBD1 identical over 7 bases. The CDR3 contains 13 residues. Trimming at V came to 6 bases and at J to 6 bases, leaving 7 bases not matched to a gene. The germline V gene has CDR1 SNHLY and CDR2 FYNNEI. CDR3: CASRTGTADGYTF. The CDR3 region has the DNA TGTGCCAGCAGGACCGGGACAGCGGATGGCTACACCTTC.

This chain uses TRBV6-5 with TRBJ2-1; D uncertain. The ends were cut back, 0 bases at V and 9 bases at J, with 6 bases in the middle. Per germline, CDR1 MNHEY and CDR2 SVGAGI. The CDR3 covers 12 residues. This CDR3 reads CASSYSGSEQFF. The DNA of the CDR3 is TGTGCCAGCAGTTACTCGGGTAGTGAGCAGTTCTTC.

V gene TRBV18 combines with J gene TRBJ2-2; the match to TRBD2 covers 12 bases. Germline V gives CDR1 KGHSH, CDR2 LQKENI. CDR3 size: 16 residues. Trimming at V came to 6 bases and at J to 3 bases, leaving 5 bases not matched to a gene. CDR3 residues: CASSPTSGRHTGELFF. CDR3 nucleotide sequence: TGTGCCAGCTCCCCTACTAGCGGGAGGCACACCGGGGAGCTGTTTTTT.

This chain joins TRBV21-1 and TRBJ2-7; no check of the table's D call, TRBD2, against the DNA was made. TRBV21-1 is annotated as a pseudogene. The CDR3 has 23 amino acids. The CDR3 loop reads CASSTLKSKGKLLAGGPLPEQYV. The CDR3 bases are TGTGCCAGCAGCACCCTCAAGAGTAAGGGAAAACTACTAGCGGGGGGGCCTCTGCCCGAGCAGTACGTC.

The chain is built from TRBV28 and TRBJ1-5, with D perhaps matching TRBD1 (5 bases). Germline CDR1 is MDHEN and CDR2 is SYDVKM. Trimming removed 4 bases from V and 5 bases from J, with 6 bases in between. The CDR3 extends over 12 amino acids. DNA for the CDR3: TGTGCCAGCAGTTGGGGGGATCAGCCCCAGCATTTT. Translating gives CASSWGDQPQHF.

This chain links TRBV18 with TRBJ2-7, with 10 positions matching TRBD2. The CDR3 extends over 14 amino acids. Germline CDR1 reads KGHSH; CDR2 reads LQKENI. The trim removed 8 bases at V and 2 bases at J, leaving 6 bases unmatched. CDR3: CASTLAGSTYEQYF. The DNA for the CDR3 is TGTGCCAGCACACTAGCGGGGTCCACCTACGAGCAGTACTTC.

The chain combines TRBV5-8 with TRBJ1-2, with D hard to call. Germline-derived CDR1 and CDR2 are SGHTS and YDEGEE. V lost 4 bases and J lost 4, with 14 bases in between. This CDR3 is built from 14 residues. The CDR3: CASSPGYGVYGYTF. CDR3 nucleotides: TGTGCCAGCAGCCCGGGGTACGGGGTCTATGGCTACACCTTC.

The chain recombines TRBV11-2 with TRBJ2-5; 10 bases line up with TRBD1. The junction had 8 bases not matched to a gene; V was cut back by 5 bases and J by 5 bases. The CDR3 is made up of 15 amino acids. Germline values: CDR1 SGHAT, CDR2 FQNNGV. CDR3 region: CASSKGTGAGETQYF. The CDR3 region has the DNA TGTGCCAGCAGCAAGGGGACAGGGGCTGGGGAGACCCAGTACTTC.

This chain links TRBV5-4 with TRBJ2-7; D is undetermined. Germline V gives CDR1 SGHNT, CDR2 YYREEE (reference sequence). V was cut by 5 bases and J by 3 bases, with 12 bases left in between. The CDR3 runs 13 residues. The DNA of the CDR3 is TGTGCCAGCAGTCGACAAACAAGCTACGAGCAGTACTTC. It yields the protein CASSRQTSYEQYF.

This chain connects TRBV5-6 to TRBJ2-7; D gene unclear. The germline gives CDR1 SGHDT, CDR2 YYEEEE. V was clipped by 1 base and J by 0 bases, with 8 bases between them. The CDR3 covers 14 residues. The CDR3 nucleotides read TGTGCCAGCAGCTTGTTAACTACCTCCTACGAGCAGTACGTC. Its translation is CASSLLTTSYEQYV.

The gene calls are TRBV7-2 and TRBJ2-3, with 9 nucleotides matching TRBD2. With 7 bases clipped from V and 2 bases from J, the junction kept 7 bases outside the gene matches. Looked up from germline, CDR1 is SGHTA and CDR2 is FQGNSA. This CDR3 region has 15 residues. This CDR3 reads CASTPSGTYTDTQYF. CDR3 sequence (DNA): TGTGCCAGCACCCCTAGCGGGACTTACACAGATACGCAGTATTTT.

J is TRBJ1-2 and V is TRBV27; TRBD1 aligns across 9 bases. Germline-derived CDR1 and CDR2 are MNHEY and SMNVEV (reference sequence). The CDR3 length is 18 residues. V gave up 3 bases and J gave up 0 bases; unmatched junction bases: 11. CDR3 in DNA: TGTGCCAGCAGTTTGCTGGGGACAGGGTCTGTCTCTAACTATGGCTACACCTTC. Its protein is CASSLLGTGSVSNYGYTF.

CDR3: CASSDGRDTFSGANVLTF. CDR3 DNA sequence: TGTGCCAGCAGTGATGGGCGGGACACTTTCTCTGGGGCCAACGTCCTGACTTTC. This rearrangement joins TRBV6-1 to TRBJ2-6, with D perhaps being TRBD1 or TRBD2 (6 bases each). This CDR3 is 18 amino acids long. Germline V gene sequence: CDR1 MNHNS, CDR2 SASEGT. The V gene lost 3 bases and the J gene lost 0 bases, with 15 bases spanning the gap.